The 19 T cell receptor beta chains below all came from one sample that was sequenced in a study of cytomegalovirus exposure and HLA in healthy donors. Primers for the PCR totalled 60 Vbeta and 13 Jbeta. Repertoires were generated with immunoSEQ multiplex PCR, while TCRdb's copy carries only in-frame clones and drops some. This sample's clone table lists roughly 110,000 clones. Sample: PBMCs. These receptors were taken from a man aged 30 to 45 in good health and CMV-seronegative.

The chain couples TRBV7-2 to TRBJ2-7; 8 positions agree with TRBD2. CDR1 is SGHTA and CDR2 is FQGNSA in the germline V gene. V shed 3 bases, J shed 0 bases, and the junction held 7 bases outside the gene matches. This CDR3 comprises 16 residues. CDR3 sequence: CASSFDSGALSYEQYF. CDR3 nucleotide sequence: TGTGCCAGCAGCTTCGATAGCGGGGCCCTCTCCTACGAGCAGTACTTC.

This chain uses TRBV5-1 with TRBJ2-7, with a weak D call TRBD1 (5 bases). The CDR3 sequence is 15 residues long. The germline V and J ends were trimmed by 5 bases and 3 bases, with 18 bases remaining between them. Germline V gene lookup returns CDR1 SGHRS and CDR2 YFSETQ. CDR3 bases: TGCGCCAGCAGACCCCGCTCGGACATTCGCTACGAGCAGTACTTC. This gives the protein CASRPRSDIRYEQYF.

The V and J genes are TRBV29-1 and TRBJ1-1; D is undetermined. The CDR3 is made up of 12 amino acids. V shed 7 bases and J shed 3 bases, with 12 bases lying between them. Germline loops: CDR1 SQVTM, CDR2 ANQGSEA. The CDR3 here is CSAPGLDTEAFF. The DNA of the CDR3 is TGCAGCGCTCCGGGATTGGACACTGAAGCTTTCTTT.

This rearrangement joins TRBV7-9 to TRBJ2-3; 8 bases match TRBD2. The CDR3 totals 18 residues. Germline V gene sequence: CDR1 SEHNR, CDR2 FQNEAQ (reference sequence). V gave up 2 bases and J gave up 2 bases; unmatched junction bases: 12. CDR3 amino acids: CASSLTVGVGGDTDTQYF. The CDR3 DNA sequence: TGTGCCAGCAGCTTAACTGTTGGTGTCGGGGGGGACACAGATACGCAGTATTTT.

The chain couples TRBV19 to TRBJ1-4; D remains ambiguous. Trimming removed 4 bases at V and 5 bases at J, with 17 bases between. CDR1 LNHDA and CDR2 SQIVND come from the germline V gene (reference sequence). The CDR3 is 16 amino acids. The chain's CDR3 is CASSTEDFLGNEKLFF. CDR3 nucleotides: TGTGCCAGTAGTACCGAGGACTTTTTGGGGAATGAAAAACTGTTTTTT.

The chain joins TRBV13 to TRBJ1-2; tentatively, D is TRBD1 (5 bases). The V end lost 4 bases, the J end lost 5 bases, and 17 bases lay between the germline ends. The CDR3 is 15 residues long. Germline V gene data show CDR1 as PRHDT and CDR2 as FYEKMQ (reference sequence). CDR3 bases: TGTGCCAGCAGCTCTTTGTTGGCCAAGGGGTATGGCTACACCTTC. The encoded protein is CASSSLLAKGYGYTF. The whole variable domain, filled in from reference TRBV13 and TRBJ1-2, reads AAGVIQSPRHLIKEKRETATLKCYPIPRHDTVYWYQQGPGQDPQFLISFYEKMQSDKGSIPDRFSAQQFSDYHSELNMSSLELGDSALYFCASSSLLAKGYGYTFGSGTRLTVV.

The chain recombines TRBV2 with TRBJ1-2, with D unresolved. The CDR3 is 14 amino acids. Per germline, CDR1 SNHLY and CDR2 FYNNEI. Trimming left V 8 bases short and J 1 base short, with 14 bases between. The CDR3 loop reads CASAERQNNYGYTF. The CDR3 DNA reads as TGTGCCAGCGCCGAGCGGCAAAATAACTATGGCTACACCTTC.

The chain has TRBV5-1 and TRBJ1-4; TRBD1 is a possible D gene (5 bases). This CDR3 region has 14 residues. Trimming removed 3 bases at V and 8 bases at J, with 14 bases between. Germline CDR1 and CDR2: SGHRS and YFSETQ. CDR3: CASSYRSRWEKLFF. DNA of the CDR3: TGCGCCAGCAGCTACAGGAGTCGATGGGAAAAACTGTTTTTT. Full variable domain (rest looked up from reference TRBV5-1 and TRBJ1-4): KAGVTQTPRYLIKTRGQQVTLSCSPISGHRSVSWYQQTPGQGLQFLFEYFSETQRNKGNFPGRFSGRQFSNSRSEMNVSTLELGDSALYLCASSYRSRWEKLFFGSGTQLSVL.

The chain links TRBV5-1 to TRBJ2-7, with 7 bases aligning to TRBD1. With V trimmed by 4 bases and J by 4 bases, 8 bases remained unmatched. Germline loops: CDR1 SGHRS, CDR2 YFSETQ. The CDR3 extends over 14 amino acids. The CDR3 here is CASSHRGYSYEQYF. DNA of the CDR3: TGCGCCAGCAGCCACAGGGGCTACAGTTACGAGCAGTACTTC.

In the case of this clone: In the same sample, other DNA sequences code for this CDR3. This chain joins TRBV5-1 and TRBJ1-1; tentatively, D is TRBD1 (5 bases). This CDR3 region has 13 residues. The V gene lost 2 bases and the J gene lost 1 base, with 6 bases spanning the gap. Germline assignment: CDR1 SGHRS and CDR2 YFSETQ. The CDR3 loop reads CASSFQGNTEAFF. DNA of the CDR3: TGCGCCAGCAGCTTTCAGGGGAACACTGAAGCTTTCTTT.

V is TRBV2 and J is TRBJ1-2, with unresolved D. This CDR3 region has 15 residues. The germline CDR1 and CDR2 sequences are SNHLY and FYNNEI. V was pared by 7 bases and J by 0 bases, with 15 bases between. In DNA, the CDR3 is TGTGCCAGCACATTTAGCGCAGGTACTAACTATGGCTACACCTTC. Amino acid sequence: CASTFSAGTNYGYTF.

The chain carries TRBV5-1 and TRBJ2-1; the D gene is possibly TRBD2 (6 bases). Trimming took off 0 bases at V and 12 bases at J, with 13 bases between the two ends. Germline CDR1 is SGHRS and CDR2 is YFSETQ. The length of the CDR3 is 13 residues. The CDR3 sequence is CASSLAREQAQFF. CDR3 coding DNA: TGCGCCAGCAGCTTGGCCCGGGAGCAGGCGCAGTTCTTC.

The J gene is TRBJ1-1, the V gene TRBV30, with a weak D call TRBD1 (5 bases). Between the trimmed V and J ends, which lost 3 bases and 0 bases, there was a span of 14 bases. Germline CDR1 reads GTSNPN; CDR2 reads SVGIG (reference sequence). The CDR3 runs to 15 residues. The chain's CDR3 is CAWRGDGRVNTEAFF. CDR3 nucleotide sequence: TGTGCCTGGAGGGGCGACGGCAGGGTGAACACTGAAGCTTTCTTT. The full variable domain, its missing parts supplied by reference TRBV30 and TRBJ1-1, is SQTIHQWPATLVQPVGSPLSLECTVEGTSNPNLYWYRQAAGRGLQLLFYSVGIGQISSEVPQNLSASRPQDRQFILSSKKLLLSDSGFYLCAWRGDGRVNTEAFFGQGTRLTVV.

This rearrangement joins TRBV19 to TRBJ1-1, with 8 positions matching TRBD1. V lost 5 bases, J lost 1 base, and 6 bases stayed unmatched. Germline lookup yields CDR1 LNHDA and CDR2 SQIVND (reference sequence). The CDR3 consists of 15 residues. In nucleotides, the CDR3 is TGTGCCAGTAGTCGTCAGGGGACAGGGAACACTGAAGCTTTCTTT. Its translation is CASSRQGTGNTEAFF.

The chain joins TRBV6-5 to TRBJ2-5, with 7 bases that match TRBD2. This CDR3 contains 13 residues. Trimming cost V 5 bases and J 5 bases; bases outside gene matches: 5. Germline V lookup: CDR1 MNHEY, CDR2 SVGAGI. The chain's CDR3 is CASSRGSGETQYF. In DNA form, the CDR3 reads TGTGCCAGCAGTCGCGGGAGCGGCGAGACCCAGTACTTC.

This chain joins TRBV11-3 and TRBJ2-7; 9 bases are a match to TRBD1. CDR1 is SGHNT, CDR2 YENEEA, per germline. The V gene end was trimmed by 5 bases and the J gene end by 2 bases; junction bases not matched to a gene: 7. The CDR3 loop spans 15 amino acids. CDR3 in amino acids: CASSPSRDRAYEQYF. As DNA, the CDR3 is TGTGCCAGCAGCCCGTCCCGGGACAGGGCCTACGAGCAGTACTTC. Complete variable domain (other parts from reference TRBV11-3 and TRBJ2-7): EAGVVQSPRYKIIEKKQPVAFWCNPISGHNTLYWYLQNLGQGPELLIRYENEEAVDDSQLPKDRFSAERLKGVDSTLKIQPAELGDSAVYLCASSPSRDRAYEQYFGPGTRLTVT.

The rearrangement joins TRBV4-3 to TRBJ2-1; tentative D call: TRBD1 (5 bases). Germline values: CDR1 LGHNA, CDR2 YSLEER. V lost 6 bases and J lost 8, with 23 bases in between. The CDR3 covers 16 residues. The CDR3 here is CASSDPGLGAGDEQFF. DNA of the CDR3: TGCGCCAGCAGTGATCCCGGTCTAGGGGCTGGCGATGAGCAGTTCTTC.

The chain links TRBV2 to TRBJ1-5, with D maybe TRBD1 (5 bases). Germline CDR1 is SNHLY and CDR2 is FYNNEI. This CDR3 spans 15 amino acids. V was pared by 2 bases and J by 0 bases, with 8 bases between. The CDR3 reads CASSERQYSNQPQHF. The DNA of the CDR3 is TGTGCCAGCAGTGAAAGACAGTATAGCAATCAGCCCCAGCATTTT.

The chain combines TRBV7-7 with TRBJ2-2; 8 nucleotides match TRBD2. The CDR3 totals 15 residues. The germline V gene encodes CDR1 SSHAT and CDR2 FNYEAQ (reference sequence). The junction had 1 base not matched to a gene; V was cut back by 2 bases and J by 2 bases. The CDR3 DNA follows: TGTGCCAGCAGCTTAAGCGGGGGAAACACCGGGGAGCTGTTTTTT. Protein sequence: CASSLSGGNTGELFF.